The table lists the clone carrying this T cell receptor beta chain with a count of one. Its matching antigen is unknown. A much larger clone is a single base away; this may be a read error. V gave up 0 bases and J gave up 1 base, with 16 bases separating them. The CDR3 is 18 residues long. Germline CDR1 MNHNS, CDR2 SASEGT. The sample belongs to a study of T cells in Graves' hyperthyroidism and ophthalmopathy. Study results and caveats: Stable hyperthyroidism and ophthalmopathy were separated using 13 V-J signatures.

RNA transcripts provided the source from which TCR beta CDR3 regions were amplified. Initially, a first-round RT-PCR of the TCR CDR3 employed the HTBI primer set. One entry per CDR3 protein, called by TCRdb with MiXCR from the multiplex PCR reads. The sample shows about 400,000 distinct CDR3 sequences, around a quarter of them seen only once. PBMCs came from 10 ml fresh peripheral blood. The receptor was isolated from a middle-aged man with Graves' hyperthyroidism. V and J are TRBV6-1 and TRBJ2-1; the D is unclear. Material for sequencing was blood. This CDR3 reads CASSEAGWRRSSYNEQFF. DNA for the CDR3: TGTGCCAGCAGTGAAGCGGGCTGGAGAAGAAGTTCCTACAATGAGCAGTTCTTC.